The rows below give T cell receptor beta chains drawn from one sample of a study of cytomegalovirus exposure and HLA in healthy donors. Using immunoSEQ multiplex PCR, the repertoire was profiled, and TCRdb retains in-frame clones only, with some absent. Of 150,000 or so clones listed, 82% are singletons. Material: PBMCs. The receptors originated from a male donor in good health and CMV-seronegative. Each CDR3 is given with its conserved first and last residue.

J: TRBJ1-2
V: TRBV29-1
CDR3: CSVENSGVGYTF

J: TRBJ2-7
V: TRBV5-1
CDR3: CASSTTDRSPYEQYF

J: TRBJ2-1
V: TRBV28
CDR3: CASSYSPGLAEFNEQFF

J: TRBJ2-7
V: TRBV28
CDR3: CASSLPSQGTFYEQYF

J: TRBJ2-1
V: TRBV6-4
CDR3: CASSNGGENNEQFF

J: TRBJ1-4
V: TRBV7-9
CDR3: CSSSLTARVYNEKLFF

J: TRBJ1-1
V: TRBV27
CDR3: CASVAGKGQGNTEAFF

J: TRBJ2-5
V: TRBV29-1
CDR3: CSATKFPTEQETQYF

J: TRBJ2-7
V: TRBV7-6
CDR3: CASSWGQGSEQYF

J: TRBJ2-1
V: TRBV6-5
CDR3: CASRPQGDSYNEQFF

J: TRBJ2-1
V: TRBV5-6
CDR3: CASSLAGTGVGNEQFF

J: TRBJ1-3
V: TRBV19
CDR3: CASSNLHTGDGNTIYF

J: TRBJ2-7
V: TRBV15
CDR3: CATSRVRGGWEQYF

J: TRBJ1-1
V: TRBV7-6
CDR3: CASSLAGGLPSHTEAFF

J: TRBJ2-7
V: TRBV14
CDR3: CASSQGGVWYEQYF

J: TRBJ1-4
V: TRBV6-1
CDR3: CASVLRSNEKLFF

J: TRBJ1-2
V: TRBV5-1
CDR3: CASSLLGRGDGYTF

J: TRBJ2-1
V: TRBV5-1
CDR3: CASSPDLAGGNEQFF

J: TRBJ2-3
V: TRBV2
CDR3: CAGDRRQADTQYF

J: TRBJ2-7
V: TRBV7-2
CDR3: CASSGQRQTYEQYF

J: TRBJ1-2
V: TRBV19
CDR3: CASINPRTANYGYTF

J: TRBJ1-2
V: TRBV9
CDR3: CASSVVGNGTGRSGYTF

J: TRBJ1-1
V: TRBV10-3
CDR3: CAISVDGKAGTEAFF

J: TRBJ2-5
V: TRBV7-8
CDR3: CASSLRLTYTSQETQYF

J: TRBJ2-7
V: TRBV19
CDR3: CASSIFATGTSVYEQYF

J: TRBJ2-3
V: TRBV15
CDR3: CATSRPPLGRESTDTQYF

J: TRBJ1-5
V: TRBV6-5
CDR3: CASSYASGVPQHF

J: TRBJ2-4
V: TRBV11-2
CDR3: CASSTGQAGIQYF

J: TRBJ2-1
V: TRBV6-1
CDR3: CASRDGQSHRDEQFF

J: TRBJ2-2
V: TRBV28
CDR3: CASSPGQLTTGELFF

J: TRBJ1-2
V: TRBV9
CDR3: CASSVVRGYTF

J: TRBJ2-7
V: TRBV15
CDR3: CATSRLGTSPREQYF

J: TRBJ1-3
V: TRBV13
CDR3: CASSPVSGNTIYF

J: TRBJ2-7
V: TRBV29-1
CDR3: CSVENPRSPSHEQYF

J: TRBJ2-3
V: TRBV10-3
CDR3: CAIREDRVTDTQYF

J: TRBJ1-6
V: TRBV5-6
CDR3: CASSLDGGGPLHF

J: TRBJ1-1
V: TRBV19
CDR3: CASSPPERENTEAFF

J: TRBJ2-1
V: TRBV18
CDR3: CASSPSRSNEQFF

J: TRBJ2-3
V: TRBV28
CDR3: CASSPPTDTQYF

J: TRBJ2-3
V: TRBV5-1
CDR3: CASSLGDRPSTDTQYF

J: TRBJ1-4
V: TRBV9
CDR3: CASSLGQGLEKLFF

J: .
V: TRBV29-1
CDR3: CSVGGTGRSSEQYF

J: TRBJ2-5
V: TRBV5-1
CDR3: CASSLAFQALETQYF

J: TRBJ2-3
V: TRBV7-6
CDR3: CASSLRGLAGGSSQDTQYF

J: TRBJ2-1
V: TRBV28
CDR3: CASSFVGTRWAGGRRFWNEQFF

J: TRBJ2-3
V: TRBV6-5
CDR3: CASSYLTQRGDTQYF

J: TRBJ2-3
V: TRBV6-6
CDR3: CASSTRDTQYF

J: TRBJ2-5
V: TRBV27
CDR3: CASSLVGRSGQETQYF

J: TRBJ2-5
V: TRBV11-2
CDR3: CASSSGLAGGSQETQYF